The clone carrying this T cell receptor beta chain showed up just a few times. Its antigen is currently unknown. Reverse transcription of all isolated RNA meant that expressed TCRB transcripts were sequenced. Sequencing used immunoSEQ multiplex PCR; TCRdb keeps in-frame clones, though not all of them. The sample has about 400,000 clones, 10% to 15% seen once; the top ten hold around 0.0099%. These data belong to a study of beta chain features in type 1 diabetes. Trimming removed 1 base at V and 0 bases at J, with 10 bases between. The CDR3 length is 15 residues. CDR1 is SGHTA and CDR2 is FQGNSA in the germline V gene. Findings and limits, study-wide: Across all four CD4+ subsets, people with type 1 diabetes showed modestly shorter TCRB CDR3s.

V gene TRBV7-2 combines with J gene TRBJ2-7; no reliable D call. The material sequenced was naive CD4+ T cells from blood. This sequence was found in a young woman with type 1 diabetes. The CDR3 DNA follows: TGTGCCAGCAGCTTAGGAGTGTTAGCCTCCTACGAGCAGTACTTC. It specifies CASSLGVLASYEQYF. The full variable domain, with the rest looked up from reference TRBV7-2 and TRBJ2-7, is GAGVSQSPSNKVTEKGKDVELRCDPISGHTALYWYRQSLGQGLEFLIYFQGNSAPDKSGLPSDRFSAERTGGSVSTLTIQRTQQEDSAVYLCASSLGVLASYEQYFGPGTRLTVT.